Described below is a single TCR beta chain sequence and its context. As yet, its antigen is unknown. This sample is drawn from a study of post-analysis software for immune sequencing data. General study findings and limits: The study found significantly lower normalized Chao1 diversity in multiple sclerosis patients than in controls. Patients showed TRBV5-6, TRBV5-1 and TRBV20-1 among five TRBV segments more frequent than in controls.

Unique-molecular-identifier-tagged TCR beta cDNA libraries were used. Via MiXCR, TCRdb re-called the PCR reads, giving one row per CDR3 protein. Of 600,000 to 750,000 distinct CDR3 sequences listed, roughly three fifths were seen once; the top ten hold around 11%. After removal of 0 bases from V and 5 bases from J, the junction contained 8 bases not matched to a gene. The CDR3 contains 16 residues. The sequenced material came from blood. The TCR sequence derives from a girl aged 2-10 years with multiple sclerosis. The chain uses TRBV12-3 or TRBV12-4 and TRBJ2-7; TRBD1 matches 9 bases. The CDR3 DNA reads as TGTGCCAGCAGTTTAGCGTTCGGACAGGGGACCGACGAGCAGTACTTC. Its protein product is CASSLAFGQGTDEQYF.